Listed below are T cell receptor beta chains from one sample, sequenced in a study of blood T cell repertoires in COVID-19. Sequenced by immunoSEQ multiplex PCR; TCRdb stores in-frame clones only, minus some. The table lists roughly 390,000 clones, 75% to 90% of them singletons. The sample comprised peripheral blood. All receptors come from a woman younger than 30 with acute or convalescent COVID-19. CDR3s leave out the opening cysteine and the closing phenylalanine or tryptophan.

v_call	cdr3_aa
TRBV2	ASTGTGKVGNTIY
TRBV6-4	ASSGSGDSDTQY
TRBV27	ASSPWEPEKLF
TRBV29-1	SAEQNLGETQY
TRBV3-1/TRBV3-2	ASSQTPGGYGYT
TRBV29-1	SVEDRAGGGEQF
TRBV10-3	AISKDRDADTQY
TRBV11-2	ASSGLMTGLNEKLF
TRBV7-9	ASSWESSYEQY
TRBV5-1	ASSLAVAGAAEQY
TRBV30	AWNRGLETQY
TRBV5-1	ASSLNLAGGYNEQF
TRBV29-1	SVESTANTEAF
TRBV12-3/TRBV12-4	ASKQQGRQPQH
TRBV10-1	ASSVPDRNSNTEAF